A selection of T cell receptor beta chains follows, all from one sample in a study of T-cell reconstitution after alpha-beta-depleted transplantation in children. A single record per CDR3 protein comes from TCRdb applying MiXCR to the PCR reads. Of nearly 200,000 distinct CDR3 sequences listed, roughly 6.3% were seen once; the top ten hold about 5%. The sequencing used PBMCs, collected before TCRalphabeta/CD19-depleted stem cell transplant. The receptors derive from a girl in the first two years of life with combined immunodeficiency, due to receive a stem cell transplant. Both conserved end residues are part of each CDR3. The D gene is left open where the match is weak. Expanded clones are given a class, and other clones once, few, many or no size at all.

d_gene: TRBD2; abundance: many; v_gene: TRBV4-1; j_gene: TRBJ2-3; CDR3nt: TGCGCCAGCAGCCAAGATGGTGCGAGCGGGAGTATTTCAGATACGCAGTATTTT; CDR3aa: CASSQDGASGSISDTQYF
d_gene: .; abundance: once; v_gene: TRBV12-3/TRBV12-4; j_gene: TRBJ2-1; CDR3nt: TGTGCCAGCACTTTTTTACCGGGGGACAATGAGCAGTTCTTC; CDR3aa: CASTFLPGDNEQFF
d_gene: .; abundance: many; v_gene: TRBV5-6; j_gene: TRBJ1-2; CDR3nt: TGTGCCAGCAGCTTGGCCCTCCCCAACTATGGCTACACCTTC; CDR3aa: CASSLALPNYGYTF
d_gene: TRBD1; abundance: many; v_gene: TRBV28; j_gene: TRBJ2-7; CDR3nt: TGTGCCAGCAGTTTATGGCAGGGGGCAAACGAGCAGTACTTC; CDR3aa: CASSLWQGANEQYF
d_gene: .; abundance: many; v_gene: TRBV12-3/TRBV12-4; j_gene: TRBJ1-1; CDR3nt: TGTGCCAGCAGCCAGGGTAGGACTGAAGCTTTCTTT; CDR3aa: CASSQGRTEAFF
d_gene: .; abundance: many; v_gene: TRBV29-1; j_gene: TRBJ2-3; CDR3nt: TGCAGCGTTGGAGGCACAGATACGCAGTATTTT; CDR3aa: CSVGGTDTQYF
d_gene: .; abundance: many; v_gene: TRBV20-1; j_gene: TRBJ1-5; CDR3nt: TGCAGTGCTAGCCTGGGACGACAGCCCCAGCATTTT; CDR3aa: CSASLGRQPQHF
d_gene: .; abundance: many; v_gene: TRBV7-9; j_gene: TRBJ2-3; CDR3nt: TGTGCCAGCAGCTTAAGTAAGGATTTTACGCAGTATTTT; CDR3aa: CASSLSKDFTQYF
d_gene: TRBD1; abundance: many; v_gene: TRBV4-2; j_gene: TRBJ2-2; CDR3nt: TGTGCCAGCAGCCGGGGACAGGGGGCATCCACCGGGGAGCTGTTTTTT; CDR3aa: CASSRGQGASTGELFF
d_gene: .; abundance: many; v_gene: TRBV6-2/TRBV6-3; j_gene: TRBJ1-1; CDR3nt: TGTGCCAGCAGTTACCATGACAGGAACACTGAAGCTTTCTTT; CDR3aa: CASSYHDRNTEAFF
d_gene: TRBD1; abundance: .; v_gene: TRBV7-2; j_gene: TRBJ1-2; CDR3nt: TGTGCCAGCAGCTTAGACCCCGGGACAGACTATGGCTACACCTTC; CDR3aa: CASSLDPGTDYGYTF
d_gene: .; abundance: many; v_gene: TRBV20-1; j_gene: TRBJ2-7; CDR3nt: TGCAGTGCTCTCGGCGCCGGGACCCCTAACCTCTACGAGCAGTACTTC; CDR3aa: CSALGAGTPNLYEQYF
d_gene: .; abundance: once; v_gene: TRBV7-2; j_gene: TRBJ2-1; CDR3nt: TGTGCCAGCAGCGCCCGAGTATCTAGTTTGACTCCCAATAAGCAGTTCTTC; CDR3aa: CASSARVSSLTPNKQFF
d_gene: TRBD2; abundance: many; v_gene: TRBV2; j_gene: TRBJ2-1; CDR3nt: TGTGCCGGTCAGAGACTAGCTGGTTACAATGAGCAGTTCTTC; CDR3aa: CAGQRLAGYNEQFF
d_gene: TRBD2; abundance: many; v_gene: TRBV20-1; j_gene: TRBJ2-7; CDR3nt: TGCAGTGCTAGTATCCCACTAGCGGGTTCCTACGAGCAGTACTTC; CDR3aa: CSASIPLAGSYEQYF
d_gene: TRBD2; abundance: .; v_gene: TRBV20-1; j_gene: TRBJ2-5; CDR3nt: TGCAGTGCTAGAGATCGACTAGCGCTCGGATGGGTAGGAGAGACCCAGTACTTC; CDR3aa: CSARDRLALGWVGETQYF
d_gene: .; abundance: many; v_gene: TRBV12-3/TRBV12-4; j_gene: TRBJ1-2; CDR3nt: TGTGCCAGCAGTTCTGGCTGGGTCTATGGCTACACCTTC; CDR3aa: CASSSGWVYGYTF
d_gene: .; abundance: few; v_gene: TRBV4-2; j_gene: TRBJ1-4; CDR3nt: TGTGCCAGCAGCTTAAACCGGGACGTCAATGAAAAACTGTTTTTT; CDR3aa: CASSLNRDVNEKLFF
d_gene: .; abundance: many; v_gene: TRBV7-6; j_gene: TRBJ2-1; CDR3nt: TGTGCCAGCAGCTTAGATGATATCTCCTACAATGAGCAGTTCTTC; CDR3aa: CASSLDDISYNEQFF
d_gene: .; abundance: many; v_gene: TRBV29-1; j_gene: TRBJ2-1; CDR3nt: TGCAGCGTTGATTCCTATTTTCCAAGCTCCTACAATGAGCAGTTCTTC; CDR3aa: CSVDSYFPSSYNEQFF